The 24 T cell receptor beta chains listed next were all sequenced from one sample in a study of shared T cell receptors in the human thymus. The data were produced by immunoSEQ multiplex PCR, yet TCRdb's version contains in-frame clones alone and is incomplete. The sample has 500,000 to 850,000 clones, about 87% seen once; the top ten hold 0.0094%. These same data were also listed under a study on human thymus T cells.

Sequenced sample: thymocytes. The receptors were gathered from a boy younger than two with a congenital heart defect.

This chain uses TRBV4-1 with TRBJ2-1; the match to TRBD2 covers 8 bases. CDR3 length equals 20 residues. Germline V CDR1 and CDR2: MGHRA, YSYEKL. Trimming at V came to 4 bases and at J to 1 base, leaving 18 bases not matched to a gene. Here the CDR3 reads CASSRSGLPIAGRSYNEQFF. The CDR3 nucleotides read TGCGCCAGCAGCCGGAGCGGTCTACCTATAGCGGGACGGTCCTACAATGAGCAGTTCTTC.

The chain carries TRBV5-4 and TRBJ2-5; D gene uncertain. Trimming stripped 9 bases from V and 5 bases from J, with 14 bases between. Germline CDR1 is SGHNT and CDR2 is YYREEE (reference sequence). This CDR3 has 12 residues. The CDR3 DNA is TGTGCCACCTCCTCTTTGAGGGAGACCCAGTACTTC. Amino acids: CATSSLRETQYF.

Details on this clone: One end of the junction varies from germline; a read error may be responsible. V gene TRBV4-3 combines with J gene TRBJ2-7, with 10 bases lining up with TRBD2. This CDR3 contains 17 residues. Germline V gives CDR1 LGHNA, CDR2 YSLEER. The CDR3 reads CASSQGRSLAGAYEQHF. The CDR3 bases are TGCGCCAGCAGCCAAGGACGATCCCTAGCGGGAGCGTACGAGCAGCACTTC.

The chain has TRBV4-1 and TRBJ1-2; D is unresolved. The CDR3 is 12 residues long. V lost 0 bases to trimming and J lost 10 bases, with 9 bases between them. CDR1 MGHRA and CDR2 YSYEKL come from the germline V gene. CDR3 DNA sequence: TGCGCCAGCAGCCAAGACGGCAGCGTCTACACCTTC. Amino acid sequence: CASSQDGSVYTF.

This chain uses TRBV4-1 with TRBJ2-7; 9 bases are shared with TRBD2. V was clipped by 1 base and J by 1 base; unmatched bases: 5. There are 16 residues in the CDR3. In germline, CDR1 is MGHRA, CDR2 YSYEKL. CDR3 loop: CASSQVASGASYEQYF. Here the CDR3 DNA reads TGCGCCAGCAGCCAAGTGGCTAGCGGGGCATCCTACGAGCAGTACTTC.

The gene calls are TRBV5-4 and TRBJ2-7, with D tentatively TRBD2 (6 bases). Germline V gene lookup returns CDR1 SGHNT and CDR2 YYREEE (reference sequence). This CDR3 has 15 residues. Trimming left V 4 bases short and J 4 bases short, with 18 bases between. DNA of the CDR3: TGTGCCAGCAGCGCTTGGACTACGGGCGGTTACGAGCAGTACTTC. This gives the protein CASSAWTTGGYEQYF. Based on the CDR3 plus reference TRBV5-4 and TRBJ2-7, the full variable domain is ETGVTQSPTHLIKTRGQQVTLRCSSQSGHNTVSWYQQALGQGPQFIFQYYREEENGRGNFPPRFSGLQFPNYSSELNVNALELDDSALYLCASSAWTTGGYEQYFGPGTRLTVT.

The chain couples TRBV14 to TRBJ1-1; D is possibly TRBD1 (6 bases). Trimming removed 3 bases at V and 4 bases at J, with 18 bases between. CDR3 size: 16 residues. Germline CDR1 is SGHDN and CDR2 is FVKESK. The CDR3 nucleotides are TGTGCCAGCAGCCATATTCTCATTGGGGGGGCCACTGAAGCTTTCTTT. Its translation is CASSHILIGGATEAFF.

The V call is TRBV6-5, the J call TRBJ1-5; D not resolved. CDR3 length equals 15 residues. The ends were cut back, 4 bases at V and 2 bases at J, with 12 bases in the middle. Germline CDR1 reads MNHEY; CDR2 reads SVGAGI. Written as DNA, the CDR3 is TGTGCCAGCAGTTTAGGCGGCAGTGGCAATCAGCCCCAGCATTTT. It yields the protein CASSLGGSGNQPQHF.

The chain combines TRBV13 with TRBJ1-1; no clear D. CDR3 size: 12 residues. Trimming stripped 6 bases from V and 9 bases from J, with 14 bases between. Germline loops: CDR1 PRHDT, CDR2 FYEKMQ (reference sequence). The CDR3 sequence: CASSSPGGKAFF. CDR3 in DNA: TGTGCCAGCAGTTCACCCGGAGGGAAAGCTTTCTTT.

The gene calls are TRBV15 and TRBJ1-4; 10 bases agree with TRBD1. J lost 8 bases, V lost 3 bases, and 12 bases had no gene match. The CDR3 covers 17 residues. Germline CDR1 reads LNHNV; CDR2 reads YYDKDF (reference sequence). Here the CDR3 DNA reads TGTGCCACCAGCAGGCCGATGGGGGGGACAGGGGCAGAAAAACTGTTTTTT. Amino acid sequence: CATSRPMGGTGAEKLFF.

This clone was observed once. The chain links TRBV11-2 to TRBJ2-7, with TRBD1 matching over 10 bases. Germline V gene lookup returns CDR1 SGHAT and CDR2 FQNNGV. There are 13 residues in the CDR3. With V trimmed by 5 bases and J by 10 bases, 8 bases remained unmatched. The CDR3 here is CASSGQGEAFQYF. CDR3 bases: TGTGCCAGCAGCGGACAGGGGGAGGCATTCCAGTACTTC.

DNA for the CDR3: TGTGCCAGCAGGAGCCCACAGATATTCGACAATCAGCCCCAGCATTTT. Protein product: CASRSPQIFDNQPQHF. The J gene is TRBJ1-5, the V gene TRBV28; no clear D gene. V lost 6 bases and J 3 bases, leaving 18 bases between the germline ends. Germline V CDR1 and CDR2: MDHEN, SYDVKM. The CDR3 spans 16 residues. The whole variable domain, filled in from reference TRBV28 and TRBJ1-5, reads DVKVTQSSRYLVKRTGEKVFLECVQDMDHENMFWYRQDPGLGLRLIYFSYDVKMKEKGDIPEGYSVSREKKERFSLILESASTNQTSMYLCASRSPQIFDNQPQHFGDGTRLSIL.

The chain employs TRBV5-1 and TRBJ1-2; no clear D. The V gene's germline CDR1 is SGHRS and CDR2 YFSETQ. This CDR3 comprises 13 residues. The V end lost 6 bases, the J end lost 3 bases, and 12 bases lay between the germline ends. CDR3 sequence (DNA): TGCGCCAGCACCTCCGGGAAAGACTATGGCTACACCTTC. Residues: CASTSGKDYGYTF.

This chain's CDR3 is CASSEFRDSPFKQYF. CDR3 DNA: TGTGCCAGCAGTGAATTCCGGGACTCCCCTTTTAAGCAGTACTTC. This chain links TRBV25-1 with TRBJ2-7; possibly TRBD2 for D (6 bases). V lost 1 base to trimming and J lost 8 bases, with 18 bases between them. Germline V gene sequence: CDR1 MGHDK, CDR2 SYGVNS. The CDR3 sequence is 15 residues long.

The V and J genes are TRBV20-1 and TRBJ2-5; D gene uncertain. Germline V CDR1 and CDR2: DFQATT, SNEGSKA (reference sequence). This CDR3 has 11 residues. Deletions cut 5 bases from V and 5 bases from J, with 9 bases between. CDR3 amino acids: CSAWARETQYF. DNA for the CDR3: TGCAGTGCTTGGGCCCGGGAGACCCAGTACTTC.

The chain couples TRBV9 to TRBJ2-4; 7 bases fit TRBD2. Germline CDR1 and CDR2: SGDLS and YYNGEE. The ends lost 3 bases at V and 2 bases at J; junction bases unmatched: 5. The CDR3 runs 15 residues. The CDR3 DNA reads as TGTGCCAGCAGCGCCTCGACTAGCTCCAAAAACATTCAGTACTTC. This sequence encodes CASSASTSSKNIQYF.

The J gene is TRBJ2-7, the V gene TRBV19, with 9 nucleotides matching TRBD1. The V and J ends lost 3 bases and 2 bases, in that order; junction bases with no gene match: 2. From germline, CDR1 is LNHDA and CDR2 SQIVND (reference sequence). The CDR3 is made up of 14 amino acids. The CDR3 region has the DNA TGTGCCAGTAGTATCCGGGACAGGGCCTACGAGCAGTACTTC. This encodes CASSIRDRAYEQYF.

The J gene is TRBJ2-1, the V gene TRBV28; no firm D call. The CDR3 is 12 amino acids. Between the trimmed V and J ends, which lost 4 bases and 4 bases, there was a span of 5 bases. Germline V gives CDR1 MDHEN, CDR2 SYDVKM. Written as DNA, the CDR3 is TGTGCCAGCAGTTGGCAATACAATGAGCAGTTCTTC. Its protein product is CASSWQYNEQFF.

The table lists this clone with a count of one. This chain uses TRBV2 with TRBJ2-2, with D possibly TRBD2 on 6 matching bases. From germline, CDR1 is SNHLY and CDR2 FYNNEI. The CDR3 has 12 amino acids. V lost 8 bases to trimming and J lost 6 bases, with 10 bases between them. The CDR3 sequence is CASQRAPGELFF. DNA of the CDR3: TGTGCCAGCCAGCGGGCCCCCGGGGAGCTGTTTTTT.

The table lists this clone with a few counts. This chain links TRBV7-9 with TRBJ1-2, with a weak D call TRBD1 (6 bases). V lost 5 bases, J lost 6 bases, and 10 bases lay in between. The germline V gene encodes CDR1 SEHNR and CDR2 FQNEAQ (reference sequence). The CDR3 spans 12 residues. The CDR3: CASSPEGDGYTF. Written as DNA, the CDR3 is TGTGCCAGCAGCCCCGAGGGGGATGGCTACACCTTC. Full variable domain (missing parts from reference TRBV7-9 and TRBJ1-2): DTGVSQNPRHKITKRGQNVTFRCDPISEHNRLYWYRQTLGQGPEFLTYFQNEAQLEKSRLLSDRFSAERPKGSFSTLEIQRTEQGDSAMYLCASSPEGDGYTFGSGTRLTVV.

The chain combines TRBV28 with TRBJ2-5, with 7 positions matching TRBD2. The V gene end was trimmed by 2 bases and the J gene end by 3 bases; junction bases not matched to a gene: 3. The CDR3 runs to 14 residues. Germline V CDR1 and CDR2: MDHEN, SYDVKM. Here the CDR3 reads CASSLNRGEETQYF. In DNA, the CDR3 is TGTGCCAGCAGTTTAAACCGGGGGGAAGAGACCCAGTACTTC.

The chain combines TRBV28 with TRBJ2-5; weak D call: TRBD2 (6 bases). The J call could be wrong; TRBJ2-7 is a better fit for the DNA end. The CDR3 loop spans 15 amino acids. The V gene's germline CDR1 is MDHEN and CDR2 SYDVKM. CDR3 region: CASTLYSGSSYEQYF. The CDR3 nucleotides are TGTGCCAGCACCCTCTATAGCGGAAGCTCCTACGAGCAGTACTTC.

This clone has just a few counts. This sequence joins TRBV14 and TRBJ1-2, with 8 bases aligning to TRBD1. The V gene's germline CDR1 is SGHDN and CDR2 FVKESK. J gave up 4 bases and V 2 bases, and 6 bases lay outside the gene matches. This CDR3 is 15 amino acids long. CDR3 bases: TGTGCCAGCAGCCAACGGACAGGGTTCGGCTATGGCTACACCTTC. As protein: CASSQRTGFGYGYTF.

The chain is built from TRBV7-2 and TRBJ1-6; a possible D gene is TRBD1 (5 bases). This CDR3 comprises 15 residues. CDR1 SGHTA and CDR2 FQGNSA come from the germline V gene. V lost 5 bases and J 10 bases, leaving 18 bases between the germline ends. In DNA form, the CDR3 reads TGTGCCAGCAGCCTCCAGGGTGCCAGGGAATCACCCCTCCACTTT. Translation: CASSLQGARESPLHF.